This T cell receptor beta chain was found in a study of technical replicates of blood from a handful of donors. The length of the CDR3 is 18 residues. Germline CDR1 reads MDHEN; CDR2 reads SYDVKM. Losses at the gene ends were 3 bases for V and 0 bases for J; bases not matched to a gene: 11. Clones were read by immunoSEQ multiplex PCR, and TCRdb kept only the in-frame ones, dropping some. This table holds tens of thousands of clones, nearly 96% found once. Input material: T cells isolated from PBMCs. This sequence was found in a human donor in good health. The rearrangement links TRBV28 to TRBJ1-5, with 7 positions matching TRBD1. CDR3 in DNA: TGTGCCAGCAGTTTCCCCGGGACAGCACATTATAGCAATCAGCCCCAGCATTTT. This translates into CASSFPGTAHYSNQPQHF.